Below are 8 T cell receptor beta chains sequenced from a single sample in a study of a mutant IDH1 vaccine in newly diagnosed glioma. Antigens for these TCRs are unknown. Time point indicated: week 11, during vaccination. Doses consisted of 300 ug of mutant IDH1 20-mer peptide each, paired with topical imiquimod. This table comes from immunoSEQ multiplex PCR, and its TCRdb copy is limited to in-frame clones, with some not included. The top ten clones hold approximately 6.1% of a sample with approximately 61,000 clones, about 80% of them seen once. This specimen consisted of PBMCs, obtained from a glioma patient whose treatment included an IDH1 peptide vaccine. All receptors derive from a man between 50 and 59 years old with glioma.

V usage is TRBV5-1 and J usage is TRBJ2-5; a weak D match, TRBD2 (5 bases). Germline V gene data show CDR1 as SGHRS and CDR2 as YFSETQ. Trimming left V 4 bases short and J 9 bases short, with 16 bases between. There are 13 residues in the CDR3. The CDR3 coding sequence is TGCGCCAGCAGCGTGGACCGGGGTGGGGCCCAGTACTTC. Translated, it gives CASSVDRGGAQYF.

The V and J genes are TRBV10-3 and TRBJ2-5; TRBD2 aligns across 8 bases. The CDR3 sequence is 14 residues long. Germline trimming cut 4 bases from V and 5 bases from J; bases unmatched to any gene: 6. Germline V gene data show CDR1 as ENHRY and CDR2 as SYGVKD. CDR3 amino acids: CAISGTSGGETQYF. The CDR3, as DNA: TGTGCCATCAGTGGAACTAGCGGAGGGGAGACCCAGTACTTC.

For this clone: One end of the junction varies from germline; a read error may be responsible. This rearrangement joins TRBV7-7 to TRBJ1-1; D is uncertain. CDR1 is SSHAT and CDR2 is FNYEAQ in the germline V gene (reference sequence). The CDR3 has 13 residues. CDR3 DNA: TGTGCTAGCAGCTTACAAGTGAACACTGAAGCTTTCTTT. As protein: CASSLQVNTEAFF.

This chain links TRBV28 with TRBJ1-4; no definite D call. The CDR3 is made up of 17 amino acids. V lost 8 bases and J lost 0, with 19 bases in between. Germline V gene lookup returns CDR1 MDHEN and CDR2 SYDVKM. CDR3 sequence: CASGTIGLDATNEKLFF. The CDR3 coding sequence is TGTGCCAGCGGTACGATCGGGTTAGACGCAACTAATGAAAAACTGTTTTTT.

The chain joins TRBV2 to TRBJ1-1; no reliable D call. The CDR3 runs to 14 residues. Germline-derived CDR1 and CDR2 are SNHLY and FYNNEI. Trimming took off 3 bases at V and 0 bases at J, with 8 bases between the two ends. DNA for the CDR3: TGTGCCAGCAGTGAGGGGTTCATGAACACTGAAGCTTTCTTT. Amino acid sequence: CASSEGFMNTEAFF.

This clone was seen a handful of times. This rearrangement joins TRBV7-2 to TRBJ1-1; D is unresolved. V lost 4 bases, J lost 0 bases, and 9 bases lay in between. This CDR3 spans 14 amino acids. Germline loops: CDR1 SGHTA, CDR2 FQGNSA. The CDR3 protein is CASSYIQLNTEAFF. The CDR3 DNA follows: TGTGCCAGCAGCTACATACAGTTGAACACTGAAGCTTTCTTT.

Only one count was recorded for this clone. The V gene is TRBV6-1, the J gene TRBJ1-4; possibly TRBD1 for D (6 bases). Deletions cut 5 bases from V and 5 bases from J, with 12 bases between. Germline V gene sequence: CDR1 MNHNS, CDR2 SASEGT. The CDR3 sequence is 14 residues long. CDR3 bases: TGTGCCAGCAGTCCCACAGGGCCGAATGAAAAACTGTTTTTT. Protein product: CASSPTGPNEKLFF.

This rearrangement joins TRBV5-1 to TRBJ2-1, with a weak D call TRBD1 (6 bases). The CDR3 totals 15 residues. CDR1 is SGHRS and CDR2 is YFSETQ in the germline V gene. V lost 3 bases, J lost 7 bases, and 17 bases lay in between. CDR3 DNA sequence: TGCGCCAGCAGCTCCGGGACGATTACAGGGAATGAGCAGTTCTTC. This translates into CASSSGTITGNEQFF.